Reported below is one TCR beta chain. Its specificity is unknown. Trimming cost V 3 bases and J 5 bases, with 11 bases left between them. CDR3 length: 14 residues. Germline values: CDR1 LNHDA, CDR2 SQIVND (reference sequence). MiXCR, applied by TCRdb to the reads, yields one record per CDR3 protein. The data show under 450,000 distinct CDR3 sequences, about 35% seen once. This entry belongs to a study of T cell repertoires in cytomegalovirus infection. The overall study: The authors used CMV epitopes that were HLA-C-restricted (recently identified) and HLA-B-restricted (well studied). CMV infection together with matching HLA type was indicated by public TCR beta signatures.

Findings of the study overall: HLA-C-restricted CMV clonotypes gave the most frequent clonotype in two of eight donors.

This sequence originates from a human donor in good health (CMV status not recorded). Some clones in this sample may be carry-over from other donors' samples. The sample was cultured PBMCs, taken from culture after CMV antigen stimulation. The rearrangement joins TRBV19 to TRBJ2-1; maybe TRBD2 (5 bases). Here the CDR3 DNA reads TGTGCCAGTAGTATCCGGAACGGGAACAATGAGCAGTTCTTC. Its translation is CASSIRNGNNEQFF. The whole variable domain, filled in from reference TRBV19 and TRBJ2-1, reads DGGITQSPKYLFRKEGQNVTLSCEQNLNHDAMYWYRQDPGQGLRLIYYSQIVNDFQKGDIAEGYSVSREKKESFPLTVTSAQKNPTAFYLCASSIRNGNNEQFFGPGTRLTVL.